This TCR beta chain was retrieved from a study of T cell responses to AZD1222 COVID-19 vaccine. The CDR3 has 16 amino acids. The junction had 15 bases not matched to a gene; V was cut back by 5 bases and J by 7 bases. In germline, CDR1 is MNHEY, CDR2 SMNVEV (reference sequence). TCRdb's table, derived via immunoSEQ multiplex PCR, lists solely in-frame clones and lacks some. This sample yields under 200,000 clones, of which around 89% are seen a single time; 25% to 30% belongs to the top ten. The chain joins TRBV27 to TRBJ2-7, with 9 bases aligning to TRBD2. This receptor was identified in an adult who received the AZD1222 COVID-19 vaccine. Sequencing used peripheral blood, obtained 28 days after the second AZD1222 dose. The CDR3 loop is CASSGGPGGRAREQYF. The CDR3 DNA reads TGTGCCAGCAGTGGGGGTCCTGGCGGGAGGGCCAGAGAGCAGTACTTC.